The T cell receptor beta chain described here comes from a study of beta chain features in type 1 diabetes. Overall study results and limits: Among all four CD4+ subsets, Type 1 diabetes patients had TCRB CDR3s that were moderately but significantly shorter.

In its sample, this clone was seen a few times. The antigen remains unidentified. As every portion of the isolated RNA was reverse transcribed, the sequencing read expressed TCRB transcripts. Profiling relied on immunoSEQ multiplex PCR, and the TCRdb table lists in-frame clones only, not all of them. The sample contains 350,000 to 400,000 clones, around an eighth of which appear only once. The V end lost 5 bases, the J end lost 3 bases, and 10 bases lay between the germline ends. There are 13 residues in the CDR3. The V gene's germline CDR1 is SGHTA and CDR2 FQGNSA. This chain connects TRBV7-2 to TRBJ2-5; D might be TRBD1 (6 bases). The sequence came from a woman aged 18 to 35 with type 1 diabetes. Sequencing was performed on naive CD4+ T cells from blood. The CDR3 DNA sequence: TGTGCCAGCAGCCGGACAGAAGAAGAGACCCAGTACTTC. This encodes CASSRTEEETQYF.